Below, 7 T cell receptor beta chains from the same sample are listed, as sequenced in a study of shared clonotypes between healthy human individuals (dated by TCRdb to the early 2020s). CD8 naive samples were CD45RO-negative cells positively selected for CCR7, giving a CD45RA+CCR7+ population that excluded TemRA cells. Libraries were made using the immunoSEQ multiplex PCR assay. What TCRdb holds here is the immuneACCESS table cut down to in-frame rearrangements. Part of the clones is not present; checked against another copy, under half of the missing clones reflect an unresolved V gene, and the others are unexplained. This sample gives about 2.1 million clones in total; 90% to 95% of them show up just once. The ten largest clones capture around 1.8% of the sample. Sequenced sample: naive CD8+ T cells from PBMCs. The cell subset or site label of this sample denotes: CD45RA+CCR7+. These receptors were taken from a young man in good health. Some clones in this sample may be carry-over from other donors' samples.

CDR3 sequence (DNA): TGTGCCAGCAGTTCTACCACCGCGAACTACGGGGAGCAGTACTTC. Amino acid sequence: CASSSTTANYGEQYF. The J gene is TRBJ2-7, the V gene TRBV27; D not resolved. Germline V gives CDR1 MNHEY, CDR2 SMNVEV (reference sequence). This CDR3 is built from 15 residues. The V gene lost 4 bases and the J gene lost 7 bases, with 20 bases spanning the gap.

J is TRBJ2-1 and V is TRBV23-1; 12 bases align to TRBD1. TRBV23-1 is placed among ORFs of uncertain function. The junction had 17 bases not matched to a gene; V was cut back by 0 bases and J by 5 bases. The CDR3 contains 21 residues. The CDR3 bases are TGCGCCAGCAGTCAATCCCCCCCGGGACAGGGGGCCAGCGGGACCCACAATGAGCAGTTCTTC. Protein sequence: CASSQSPPGQGASGTHNEQFF.

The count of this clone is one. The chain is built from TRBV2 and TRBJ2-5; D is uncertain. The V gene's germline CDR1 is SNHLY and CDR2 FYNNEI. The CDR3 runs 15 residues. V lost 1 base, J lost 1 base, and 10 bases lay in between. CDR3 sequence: CASSEGQAAQETQYF. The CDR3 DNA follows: TGTGCCAGCAGTGAAGGGCAGGCAGCCCAAGAGACCCAGTACTTC.

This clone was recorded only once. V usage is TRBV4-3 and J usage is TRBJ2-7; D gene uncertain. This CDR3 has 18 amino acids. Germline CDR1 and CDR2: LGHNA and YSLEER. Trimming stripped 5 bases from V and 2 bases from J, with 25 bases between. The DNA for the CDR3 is TGCGCCAGCAGCGAAGGGCCGGAAACGGGCGACGATCCCTACGAGCAGTACTTC. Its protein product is CASSEGPETGDDPYEQYF.

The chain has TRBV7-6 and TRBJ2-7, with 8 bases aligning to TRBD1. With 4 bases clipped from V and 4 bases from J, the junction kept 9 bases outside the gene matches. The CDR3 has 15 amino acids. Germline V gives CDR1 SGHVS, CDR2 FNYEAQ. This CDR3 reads CASSSNPGQEYEQYF. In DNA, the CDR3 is TGTGCCAGCAGCTCGAATCCGGGACAGGAGTACGAGCAGTACTTC.

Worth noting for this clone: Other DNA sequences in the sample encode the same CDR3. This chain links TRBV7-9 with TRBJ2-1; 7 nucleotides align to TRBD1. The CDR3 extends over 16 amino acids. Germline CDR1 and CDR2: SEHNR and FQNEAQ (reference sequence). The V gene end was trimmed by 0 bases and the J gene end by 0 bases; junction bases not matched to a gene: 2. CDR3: CASSLAPGGSYNEQFF. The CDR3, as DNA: TGTGCCAGCAGCTTAGCGCCAGGGGGCTCCTACAATGAGCAGTTCTTC.

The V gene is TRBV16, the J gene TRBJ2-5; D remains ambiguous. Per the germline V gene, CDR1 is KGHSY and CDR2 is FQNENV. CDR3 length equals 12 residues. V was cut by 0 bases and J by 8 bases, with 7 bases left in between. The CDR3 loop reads CASSQSQSTQYF. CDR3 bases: TGTGCCAGCAGCCAATCCCAGTCTACCCAGTACTTC.